Below, 8 T cell receptor beta chains from the same sample are listed, as sequenced in a study of CD8 T cells in Susac syndrome. RNA, at about 0.5 to 1 ug, was reverse transcribed with random hexamers. From the immunoSEQ multiplex PCR reads, TCRdb called clonotypes with MiXCR, one entry per CDR3 protein. The sample contains tens of thousands of distinct CDR3 sequences, 90% to 95% of which appear only once. Sequencing was done on a sample of CD4+ T cells from PBMCs. These receptors were collected from a human donor with Susac syndrome.

This clonotype was seen only once. The V gene is TRBV6-6, the J gene TRBJ2-5; D is tentatively TRBD1 or TRBD2 (5 bases each). The germline V and J ends were trimmed by 2 bases and 6 bases, with 13 bases remaining between them. The CDR3 consists of 14 residues. The germline CDR1 and CDR2 sequences are MNHNY and SVGAGI (reference sequence). This CDR3 reads CASSYRDPQKTQYF. The CDR3 nucleotides read TGTGCCAGCAGTTACCGGGACCCACAAAAGACCCAGTACTTC.

The J gene is TRBJ1-4, the V gene TRBV7-2; TRBD1 matches 8 bases. The ends lost 3 bases at V and 3 bases at J; junction bases unmatched: 6. The CDR3 totals 16 residues. Germline V lookup: CDR1 SGHTA, CDR2 FQGNSA. CDR3 coding DNA: TGTGCCAGCAGCTTTAGACAGGGGTTGGCTAATGAAAAACTGTTTTTT. Its translation: CASSFRQGLANEKLFF. Filled out from reference TRBV7-2 and TRBJ1-4, the complete variable domain reads GAGVSQSPSNKVTEKGKDVELRCDPISGHTALYWYRQSLGQGLEFLIYFQGNSAPDKSGLPSDRFSAERTGGSVSTLTIQRTQQEDSAVYLCASSFRQGLANEKLFFGSGTQLSVL.

The genes are TRBV6-2 or TRBV6-3 and TRBJ2-3; TRBD1 aligns across 7 bases. CDR1 and CDR2 (germline): MNHEY, SVGEGT. There are 18 residues in the CDR3. Trimming took 6 bases from V and 3 from J; bases not matched to a gene: 18. Here the CDR3 reads CASSLRDRVWTRTDTQYF. In DNA form, the CDR3 reads TGTGCCAGCAGCCTGCGTGACAGGGTCTGGACCAGGACAGATACGCAGTATTTT.

V and J are TRBV7-8 and TRBJ1-5, with D possibly being TRBD1 (6 bases). Germline V gives CDR1 SGHVS, CDR2 FQNEAQ. The CDR3 consists of 15 residues. V was cut by 7 bases and J by 7 bases, with 20 bases left in between. In DNA, the CDR3 is TGTGCCAGCAAGCCGAGGGGGGGCATGGGCCAGCCCCAGCATTTT. This encodes CASKPRGGMGQPQHF.

V is TRBV28 and J is TRBJ2-7; 10 bases fit TRBD1. With V trimmed by 6 bases and J by 3 bases, 5 bases remained unmatched. CDR1 is MDHEN and CDR2 is SYDVKM in the germline V gene. The CDR3 covers 14 residues. The CDR3 coding sequence is TGTGCCAGCAGCCGGGACAGGGGTCTCTACGAGCAGTACTTC. It specifies CASSRDRGLYEQYF.

The chain combines TRBV5-1 with TRBJ2-7, with a tentative D call TRBD1 (5 bases). V was trimmed by 4 bases and J by 2 bases, leaving 19 bases between them. The V gene's germline CDR1 is SGHRS and CDR2 YFSETQ. The length of the CDR3 is 16 residues. CDR3 region: CASSPTGHSATYEQYF. The CDR3 bases are TGCGCCAGCAGCCCTACCGGACACTCAGCGACCTACGAGCAGTACTTC.

This clonotype appeared a few times. The chain combines TRBV6-2 or TRBV6-3 with TRBJ1-1, with 7 positions matching TRBD1. The CDR3 is 16 residues long. Germline trimming cut 5 bases from V and 0 bases from J; bases unmatched to any gene: 9. CDR1 MNHEY and CDR2 SVGEGT come from the germline V gene. CDR3 in DNA: TGTGCCAGCAGTCGACCCAGGGGGTCCATGAACACTGAAGCTTTCTTT. This sequence encodes CASSRPRGSMNTEAFF.

The V gene is TRBV7-8, the J gene TRBJ2-5, with D possibly matching TRBD1 (6 bases). V shed 2 bases and J shed 3 bases, with 10 bases lying between them. CDR3 length: 14 residues. The germline V gene encodes CDR1 SGHVS and CDR2 FQNEAQ. The CDR3 region is CASSLPRGKETQYF. For the CDR3, the DNA is TGTGCCAGCAGCTTACCCAGGGGTAAAGAGACCCAGTACTTC.